The 11 T cell receptor beta chains below all came from one sample that was sequenced in a study of T-cell memory formation after mild COVID-19. TCRdb reprocessed the 5' RACE reads via MiXCR and lists one record per CDR3 protein. The data contain hundreds of thousands of distinct CDR3 sequences, about 16% of them singletons. Sequenced material: PBMCs or a T cell subset sorted from them (not recorded which). The receptors shown here come from a young man who had mild COVID-19 (a few samples of this study predate the infection). Cell type and time point are not known.

J is TRBJ2-1 and V is TRBV2; 9 bases fit TRBD1. In germline, CDR1 is SNHLY, CDR2 FYNNEI. The CDR3 is 13 amino acids. Trimming took 6 bases from V and 8 from J; bases not matched to a gene: 5. CDR3 sequence reads: CASSYTGGDEQFF. In nucleotides, the CDR3 is TGTGCCAGCAGCTATACAGGGGGCGATGAGCAGTTCTTC.

This clonotype was counted only a few times. This chain connects TRBV7-6 to TRBJ1-1; tentative D call: TRBD1 (5 bases). Germline-derived CDR1 and CDR2 are SGHVS and FNYEAQ. V shed 1 base and J shed 0 bases, with 12 bases lying between them. This CDR3 spans 16 amino acids. This CDR3 reads CASSLEGLGMNTEAFF. Here the CDR3 DNA reads TGTGCCAGCAGCTTAGAGGGGCTCGGAATGAACACTGAAGCTTTCTTT.

V usage is TRBV5-6 and J usage is TRBJ1-2, with a weak D call TRBD1 (5 bases). This CDR3 spans 14 amino acids. The germline CDR1 and CDR2 sequences are SGHDT and YYEEEE. Between the trimmed V and J ends, which lost 0 bases and 4 bases, there was a span of 10 bases. The CDR3 DNA reads TGTGCCAGCAGCTTGGTAGGGGTCGGCTATGGCTACACCTTC. This encodes CASSLVGVGYGYTF.

The chain combines TRBV6-6 with TRBJ2-5; TRBD2 is a possible D gene (5 bases). The ends were cut back, 4 bases at V and 0 bases at J, with 15 bases in the middle. This CDR3 region has 16 residues. CDR1 is MNHNY and CDR2 is SVGAGI in the germline V gene (reference sequence). The CDR3 here is CASSSRVSRHQETQYF. The CDR3 bases are TGTGCCAGCAGTTCGCGGGTCTCGCGGCACCAAGAGACCCAGTACTTC.

The rearrangement uses TRBV9 and TRBJ1-1; TRBD1 is a possible D gene (6 bases). In germline, CDR1 is SGDLS, CDR2 YYNGEE. V was trimmed by 0 bases and J by 1 base, leaving 10 bases between them. This CDR3 has 15 residues. The CDR3 protein is CASSVARGPNTEAFF. The CDR3 coding sequence is TGTGCCAGCAGCGTAGCGCGGGGGCCGAACACTGAAGCTTTCTTT.

This clonotype was seen only a few times. V usage is TRBV4-1 and J usage is TRBJ2-2; D possibly uses TRBD1 or TRBD2 (5 bases each). The V and J ends lost 1 base and 6 bases respectively, with 12 bases between them. CDR1 and CDR2 from the germline V gene are MGHRA and YSYEKL. This CDR3 has 15 residues. The CDR3 protein is CASSQGPSGPGELFF. Written as DNA, the CDR3 is TGCGCCAGCAGCCAAGGGCCTTCGGGGCCCGGGGAGCTGTTTTTT.

This chain uses TRBV6-2 or TRBV6-3 with TRBJ2-7, with D unresolved. V was shortened by 4 bases and J by 1 base, with 8 bases between the two germline ends. Per germline, CDR1 MNHEY and CDR2 SVGEGT. This CDR3 region has 13 residues. The CDR3 spells CASSSPYSYEQYV. The CDR3, as DNA: TGTGCCAGCAGTTCACCGTATTCCTACGAGCAGTACGTC.

This clonotype was seen a handful of times. The J gene is TRBJ1-2, the V gene TRBV2, with 7 bases identical to TRBD1. In germline, CDR1 is SNHLY, CDR2 FYNNEI. V dropped 6 bases and J dropped 4; count of bases not matched to a gene: 8. The CDR3 extends over 14 amino acids. In DNA, the CDR3 is TGTGCCAGCAGGCCCGGACAGGTGGGCTATGGCTACACCTTC. Protein sequence: CASRPGQVGYGYTF.

The gene calls are TRBV7-9 and TRBJ2-5; D assignment may be TRBD1 or TRBD2 (5 bases each). V was shortened by 5 bases and J by 7 bases, with 20 bases between the two germline ends. Germline CDR1 reads SEHNR; CDR2 reads FQNEAQ (reference sequence). This CDR3 is built from 15 residues. The CDR3 protein is CASSRDSARRGTQYF. The DNA of the CDR3 is TGTGCCAGCAGCCGAGACAGCGCAAGACGGGGGACCCAGTACTTC.

The V gene is TRBV6-2 or TRBV6-3, the J gene TRBJ2-7; TRBD1 matches 10 bases. The CDR3 is 15 residues long. In germline, CDR1 is MNHEY, CDR2 SVGEGT. V lost 2 bases and J lost 6; bases outside the gene matches: 7. For the CDR3, the DNA is TGTGCCAGCAGTTACGAGGGACAGGGGTGGCCCGAGCAGTACTTC. It yields the protein CASSYEGQGWPEQYF.

The table lists this clonotype with a few counts. The rearrangement links TRBV5-1 to TRBJ2-2; TRBD1 matches 12 bases. This CDR3 has 15 residues. V dropped 3 bases and J dropped 6; count of bases not matched to a gene: 3. Germline CDR1 reads SGHRS; CDR2 reads YFSETQ. The CDR3 sequence is CASSWGQGAAGELFF. The CDR3 region has the DNA TGCGCCAGCAGCTGGGGACAGGGGGCGGCCGGGGAGCTGTTTTTT.